The entry that follows covers one T cell receptor (beta chain) sequence. The sample belongs to a study of blood T cells in healthy people across ages. Germline lookup yields CDR1 DFQATT and CDR2 SNEGSKA (reference sequence). There are 13 residues in the CDR3. Using a J-beta primer mix together with a sample-barcoded 5' primer, a second PCR was run for about 6 to 12 cycles. MiXCR was run by TCRdb on the 5' RACE reads, yielding one entry per CDR3 protein. The sample lists about 290,000 distinct CDR3 sequences; around 29% were seen once. V gene TRBV20-1 combines with J gene TRBJ2-1, with no clear D. The J call is doubtful: the DNA matches TRBJ2-5 better. This sequence was found in a woman in her 70s in good health. The sequenced material came from blood. CDR3 protein: CSAPATAQETQYF. The DNA of the CDR3 is TGCAGTGCTCCAGCTACGGCTCAAGAGACCCAGTACTTC.